The entry below describes one T cell receptor beta chain. Its cognate antigen is unknown. Random hexamers were used to reverse transcribe roughly 0.5 to 1 ug of RNA. TCRdb re-called the immunoSEQ multiplex PCR reads through MiXCR, storing one row per CDR3 protein. The table has roughly 200,000 distinct CDR3 sequences, about 95% seen once. This sample stems from a study of CD8 T cells in Susac syndrome. General study results and limits: A relatively small number of individuals underwent TCR sequencing and HLA analysis.

The CDR3 length is 14 residues. The germline V gene has CDR1 DFQATT and CDR2 SNEGSKA (reference sequence). V was pared by 8 bases and J by 4 bases, with 20 bases between. Material: CD4+ T cells from PBMCs. This chain uses TRBV20-1 with TRBJ2-5; weak D call: TRBD1 (6 bases). This clonotype was sampled from a human donor in good health. DNA of the CDR3: TGCAGTCTACAGGGTTTGGATCGTGGAGAGACCCAGTACTTC. Protein sequence: CSLQGLDRGETQYF.